The next 22 T cell receptor beta chains were all read from a single sample in a study of Graves' ophthalmopathy and Graves' hyperthyroidism (dated by TCRdb to 2016 to 2019). Instrument on record: Illumina HiSeq 2000. TCR beta CDR3 regions were amplified from RNA transcripts for repertoire sequencing. The first round was an RT-PCR using HTBI primers with the Qiagen OneStep RT-PCR kit, and this first round was followed by a second-round multiplex PCR, then size selection and purification. TCRdb cleaned the public reads at Q25 with fastp, built clones with MiXCR and kept in-frame beta chains. One record per CDR3 amino acid sequence lists the most common genes and DNA. The sample table shows approximately 380,000 distinct CDR3 sequences, and more than 20% are seen once. The ten largest clonotypes hold around 3.1% of the sample. The sample was peripheral blood. The receptors originated from a woman aged 18-29 years with stable Graves' hyperthyroidism. Donor details come from another sample of the same person, matched by shared clones.

This clonotype appeared many times. The gene calls are TRBV12-3 or TRBV12-4 and TRBJ2-5, with D tentatively TRBD1 (5 bases). The CDR3 has 14 amino acids. The V end lost 1 base, the J end lost 5 bases, and 11 bases lay between the germline ends. CDR3 sequence (DNA): TGTGCCAGCAGTTTAGAAGGGGTTGAGGAGACCCAGTACTTC. Translation: CASSLEGVEETQYF.

This clonotype has only a few counts. The chain carries TRBV12-3 or TRBV12-4 and TRBJ1-4, with TRBD1 as a possible D gene (6 bases). Trimming stripped 2 bases from V and 5 bases from J, with 9 bases between. The CDR3 has 14 amino acids. CDR3 in amino acids: CASSLSGTNEKLFF. Here the CDR3 DNA reads TGTGCCAGCAGTTTATCCGGGACAAATGAAAAACTGTTTTTT.

This clonotype was picked up many times. The J gene is TRBJ2-3, the V gene TRBV27, with D maybe TRBD1 (6 bases). In germline, CDR1 is MNHEY, CDR2 SMNVEV (reference sequence). This CDR3 spans 15 amino acids. Trimming took 5 bases from V and 4 from J, leaving 16 bases between them. Here the CDR3 DNA reads TGTGCCAGCAGTCCGGGGACATATCCTGCAGATACGCAGTATTTT. The encoded protein is CASSPGTYPADTQYF.

This clonotype was recorded at least ten times. The chain combines TRBV29-1 with TRBJ1-2; 8 nucleotides align to TRBD1. The V and J ends lost 4 bases and 8 bases, in that order; junction bases with no gene match: 9. In germline, CDR1 is SQVTM, CDR2 ANQGSEA. The CDR3 sequence is 13 residues long. The CDR3 reads CSVGLTGEGGYTF. The DNA for the CDR3 is TGCAGCGTTGGCCTGACAGGGGAAGGAGGCTACACCTTC.

This clonotype was picked up many times. The chain combines TRBV6-1 with TRBJ1-2; a weak D match, TRBD1 (6 bases). V was cut by 5 bases and J by 6 bases, with 10 bases left in between. The CDR3 loop spans 12 amino acids. CDR1 is MNHNS, CDR2 SASEGT, per germline. The CDR3 region is CASSQGGNGYTF. The CDR3 nucleotides read TGTGCCAGCAGTCAAGGGGGGAATGGCTACACCTTC.

This clonotype has at least ten counts. The chain couples TRBV6-1 to TRBJ1-1; the D gene is possibly TRBD1 (5 bases). Germline V gene lookup returns CDR1 MNHNS and CDR2 SASEGT. The CDR3 is 13 residues long. V was shortened by 6 bases and J by 1 base, with 9 bases between the two germline ends. CDR3 DNA sequence: TGTGCCAGCAGGGAACAGGAGAACACTGAAGCTTTCTTT. It translates to CASREQENTEAFF.

This clonotype was seen repeatedly, ten times or more. The chain has TRBV9 and TRBJ1-2, with 8 bases aligning to TRBD1. J lost 8 bases, V lost 3 bases, and 12 bases had no gene match. The length of the CDR3 is 15 residues. CDR1 and CDR2 (germline): SGDLS, YYNGEE. CDR3 sequence: CASSAGTGPYAGYTF. The CDR3 DNA is TGTGCCAGCAGCGCCGGGACAGGCCCCTATGCAGGCTACACCTTC.

Worth noting for this clonotype: It may be a read error: a sequence one base away is much more abundant. It is likely a read error, because the conserved phenylalanine at the end of the CDR3 is missing. V usage is TRBV7-8 and J usage is TRBJ2-7, with D perhaps TRBD1 (6 bases). V shed 4 bases and J shed 2 bases, with 12 bases lying between them. Germline V lookup: CDR1 SGHVS, CDR2 FQNEAQ. CDR3 size: 14 residues. The CDR3 DNA is TGTGCCAGCAGCTGGAACAGGGATACCTACGAGCAGTACTAC. It is translated as CASSWNRDTYEQYY.

The table lists this clonotype with many counts. The chain uses TRBV19 and TRBJ1-5, with D perhaps matching TRBD1 (6 bases). CDR1 is LNHDA and CDR2 is SQIVND in the germline V gene (reference sequence). CDR3 size: 15 residues. The V end was cut by 6 bases, the J end by 5 bases, with 17 bases between. This CDR3 is CASSNFAGADQPQHF. As DNA, the CDR3 is TGTGCCAGTAGCAACTTCGCGGGGGCGGATCAGCCCCAGCATTTT. Full variable domain (missing parts from reference TRBV19 and TRBJ1-5): DGGITQSPKYLFRKEGQNVTLSCEQNLNHDAMYWYRQDPGQGLRLIYYSQIVNDFQKGDIAEGYSVSREKKESFPLTVTSAQKNPTAFYLCASSNFAGADQPQHFGDGTRLSIL.

In its sample, this clonotype was seen many times. J is TRBJ1-2 and V is TRBV20-1, with D possibly matching TRBD1 (5 bases). Trimming pared 3 bases from V and 4 bases from J, leaving 12 bases between. Germline V lookup: CDR1 DFQATT, CDR2 SNEGSKA (reference sequence). The CDR3 totals 13 residues. The CDR3 protein is CSASAGRAYGYTF. CDR3 nucleotides: TGCAGTGCTAGTGCAGGGAGGGCCTATGGCTACACCTTC.

The chain has TRBV2 and TRBJ1-5; weak D call: TRBD1 (5 bases). V lost 4 bases to trimming and J lost 9 bases, with 13 bases between them. This CDR3 region has 13 residues. Germline lookup yields CDR1 SNHLY and CDR2 FYNNEI. The CDR3 here is CASSVYPQGPQHF. Written as DNA, the CDR3 is TGTGCCAGCAGTGTCTACCCGCAGGGGCCCCAGCATTTT. Complete variable domain (other parts from reference TRBV2 and TRBJ1-5): EPEVTQTPSHQVTQMGQEVILRCVPISNHLYFYWYRQILGQKVEFLVSFYNNEISEKSEIFDDQFSVERPDGSNFTLKIRSTKLEDSAMYFCASSVYPQGPQHFGDGTRLSIL.

This clonotype was detected many times. The chain recombines TRBV5-6 with TRBJ2-7; maybe TRBD2 (6 bases). V was pared by 4 bases and J by 4 bases, with 18 bases between. This CDR3 has 15 amino acids. Germline CDR1 is SGHDT and CDR2 is YYEEEE. CDR3 bases: TGTGCCAGCAGCAGAAATCGTGCGGGGCAGTACGAGCAGTACTTC. Its translation is CASSRNRAGQYEQYF. Based on the CDR3 plus reference TRBV5-6 and TRBJ2-7, the full variable domain is DAGVTQSPTHLIKTRGQQVTLRCSPKSGHDTVSWYQQALGQGPQFIFQYYEEEERQRGNFPDRFSGHQFPNYSSELNVNALLLGDSALYLCASSRNRAGQYEQYFGPGTRLTVT.

This clonotype was recorded many times. V is TRBV27 and J is TRBJ2-7, with TRBD2 matching 14 bases. Germline assignment: CDR1 MNHEY and CDR2 SMNVEV (reference sequence). The J segment lost 5 bases and the V segment lost 1 base, leaving 13 bases of the junction unmatched. This CDR3 spans 19 amino acids. The DNA for the CDR3 is TGTGCCAGCAGTTTATATCCCCTGGGACTAGCGGGAGTGAGGGACGAGCAGTACTTC. Protein product: CASSLYPLGLAGVRDEQYF.

This clonotype was counted many times. The chain joins TRBV5-1 to TRBJ2-2, with D tentatively TRBD1 (6 bases). This CDR3 spans 19 amino acids. Germline CDR1 and CDR2: SGHRS and YFSETQ. V lost 2 bases and J 0 bases, leaving 20 bases between the germline ends. CDR3 coding DNA: TGCGCCAGCAGCTTAAACCCTACAGGGTCGCGGACGAACACCGGGGAGCTGTTTTTT. This codes for CASSLNPTGSRTNTGELFF.

The table lists this clonotype with many counts. In DNA form, the CDR3 reads TGTGCCAGCAGCCAGGGAGCGGGAGAGGTAAACGAGCAGTACTTC. It translates to CASSQGAGEVNEQYF. This chain links TRBV4-2 with TRBJ2-7; 8 positions match TRBD2. This CDR3 comprises 15 residues. Unmatched junction bases numbered 9, after V lost 3 bases and J lost 5 bases. Germline lookup yields CDR1 LGHNA and CDR2 YNFKEQ.

The sample holds many counts of this clonotype. This chain connects TRBV5-1 to TRBJ2-2, with D possibly being TRBD1 or TRBD2 (7 bases each). The CDR3 is 15 residues long. Trimming removed 4 bases from V and 5 bases from J, with 15 bases in between. The germline V gene has CDR1 SGHRS and CDR2 YFSETQ. CDR3 loop: CASSPGGARTGELFF. The CDR3 coding sequence is TGCGCCAGCAGCCCAGGGGGGGCGCGGACCGGGGAGCTGTTTTTT.

The chain links TRBV12-3 or TRBV12-4 to TRBJ1-1; 8 bases line up with TRBD1. Trimming removed 6 bases from V and 1 base from J; junction bases left unmatched: 4. The CDR3 spans 14 residues. This CDR3 is CASRGTGENTEAFF. The CDR3 nucleotides read TGTGCCAGCAGAGGGACAGGAGAGAACACTGAAGCTTTCTTT.

The sample holds many counts of this clonotype. V gene TRBV19 combines with J gene TRBJ2-7, with D tentatively TRBD2 (6 bases). Germline CDR1 LNHDA, CDR2 SQIVND (reference sequence). The V and J ends lost 4 bases and 7 bases respectively, with 14 bases between them. This CDR3 spans 13 amino acids. The CDR3 here is CASSTGLGGEQYF. The CDR3 coding sequence is TGTGCCAGTAGTACCGGACTTGGGGGGGAGCAGTACTTC.

This clonotype was counted ten times or more. The CDR3 bases are TGTGCCAGCAGCGTTGGGACTAGCGCGGACTACGAGCAGTACTTC. Translated, it gives CASSVGTSADYEQYF. The chain couples TRBV9 to TRBJ2-7, with 10 bases identical to TRBD2. J was trimmed by 3 bases and V by 2 bases; bases with no gene match: 5. This CDR3 spans 15 amino acids. Germline CDR1 is SGDLS and CDR2 is YYNGEE.

This clonotype was seen ten or more times. The chain is built from TRBV20-1 and TRBJ1-2; tentatively, D is TRBD1 (6 bases). Trimming cost V 5 bases and J 7 bases, with 20 bases left between them. The CDR3 consists of 14 residues. Germline lookup yields CDR1 DFQATT and CDR2 SNEGSKA (reference sequence). The CDR3 region has the DNA TGCAGTGCTGCCCGCAGGGGCCTCGGGCTTGGCTACACCTTC. Amino acids: CSAARRGLGLGYTF.

This rearrangement joins TRBV5-1 to TRBJ1-1, with 9 bases that match TRBD1. Germline lookup yields CDR1 SGHRS and CDR2 YFSETQ. V dropped 4 bases and J dropped 6; count of bases not matched to a gene: 7. The CDR3 contains 14 residues. In DNA, the CDR3 is TGCGCCAGCAGCAGACAGGGGGAATTTTCTGAAGCTTTCTTT. Translated, it gives CASSRQGEFSEAFF.

This clonotype has ten or more counts. This may be a read error: a much more frequent sequence differs by one nucleotide. The CDR3: CATSDRSYGYTF. The CDR3, as DNA: TGTGCCACCAGTGATCGCAGCTATGGCTACACCTTC. The chain recombines TRBV24-1 with TRBJ1-2; no definite D call. This CDR3 spans 12 amino acids. Germline CDR1 and CDR2: KGHDR and SFDVKD. Trimming left V 3 bases short and J 4 bases short, with 5 bases between.